The rows below give T cell receptor beta chains drawn from one sample of a study of blood T cell repertoires in COVID-19. Sequencing was performed with immunoSEQ multiplex PCR; in TCRdb, only in-frame clones are kept and a portion is missing. The sample holds 380,000 or so clones, more than 75% seen once. Sample: PBMCs or T cells enriched from blood (not recorded which). The receptors shown here come from a man younger than 45 who had recovered from COVID-19. CDR3s include the opening cysteine and the closing phenylalanine or tryptophan. A D gene is named only where the DNA matches it firmly.

>TRBV29-1|-|TRBJ1-1
CSVERRGEAFF
>TRBV7-9|-|TRBJ2-1
CASSRDSGQSYNEQFF
>TRBV6-5|-|TRBJ1-2
CASTGGNYGYTF
>TRBV6-2/TRBV6-3|TRBD2|TRBJ2-7
CASSWGGSGHYEQYF
>TRBV27|TRBD2|TRBJ2-3
CASSYLAGGLMGTDTQYF
>TRBV7-9|-|TRBJ2-7
CASSLASGSDEQYF
>TRBV5-1|-|TRBJ1-6
CASSLAQLNSPLHF
>TRBV18|-|TRBJ2-2
CASSPRPGELFF
>TRBV19|TRBD1|TRBJ1-2
CASSTRTGYNYGYTF
>TRBV19|-|TRBJ1-4
CASSTTSRVTEKLFF
>TRBV27|-|TRBJ1-1
CASSFQGITEAFF
>TRBV19|-|TRBJ1-6
CASSIYLEGNSPLHF
>TRBV6-2/TRBV6-3|TRBD1|TRBJ1-1
CASSRNRGTEAFF
>TRBV18|-|TRBJ1-5
CASSPPNQGNQPQHF
>TRBV30|-|TRBJ1-6
CAWSREGSFSNSPLHF
>TRBV7-3|-|TRBJ1-3
CASSAAPTGGGNTIYF
>TRBV12-3/TRBV12-4|-|TRBJ1-1
CASTPQVNTEAFF
>TRBV7-2|TRBD1|TRBJ2-1
CASRVTGDNEQFF
>TRBV7-9|-|TRBJ2-7
CASRSPGTFPYEQYF
>TRBV4-2|-|TRBJ1-3
CASSQDYPNSPGTTIYF
>TRBV27|-|TRBJ2-5
CASSGKPGETQYF
>TRBV19|-|TRBJ2-5
CASSSGNQETQYF
>TRBV6-5|TRBD1|TRBJ1-2
CASRDSSFYGYTF
>TRBV27|TRBD1|TRBJ1-2
CASSLSTGVYGYTF
>TRBV11-2|TRBD1|TRBJ2-7
CASSLEGWGQGGYF
>TRBV6-2/TRBV6-3|TRBD2|TRBJ2-3
CASSYSLAESTDTQYF
>TRBV19|-|TRBJ1-4
CASSVWQSTHEKLFF
>TRBV4-1|-|TRBJ2-1
CASSQEGASYNEQFF
>TRBV10-3|-|TRBJ1-1
CAIRVGVNTEAFF
>TRBV24-1|TRBD1|TRBJ2-1
CATSTAGGGEQFF